These 21 T cell receptor beta chains came from one sample sequenced in a study of blood T cells in healthy people across ages. The use of a sample-barcoded 5' primer and a J-beta primer mix characterized a second PCR of 7 to 11 cycles. Each CDR3 protein gets one entry after TCRdb re-called the 5' RACE reads with MiXCR. The sample yields 1.5 million to 2 million distinct CDR3 sequences, approximately 28% seen once. The sample was blood. Receptors originate from a woman aged 25-40 years in good health.

A few counts support this clonotype. In DNA, the CDR3 is TGTGCCAGCAGGGGACGCCGCTCTGGGGCCAACGTCCTGACTTTC. Its translation: CASRGRRSGANVLTF. The V gene is TRBV2, the J gene TRBJ2-6; D is possibly TRBD1 or TRBD2 (5 bases each). Germline V CDR1 and CDR2: SNHLY, FYNNEI. Trimming shortened V by 6 bases and J by 0 bases, and 9 bases separated the two germline ends. The CDR3 runs to 15 residues.

This clonotype was found many times. The chain couples TRBV29-1 to TRBJ2-1, with 7 bases fitting TRBD1. The germline V gene encodes CDR1 SQVTM and CDR2 ANQGSEA. The J segment lost 3 bases and the V segment lost 4 bases, leaving 0 bases of the junction unmatched. The CDR3 extends over 12 amino acids. Here the CDR3 DNA reads TGCAGCGTTGGGGACAGCTACAATGAGCAGTTCTTC. It codes for CSVGDSYNEQFF.

The V call is TRBV12-3 or TRBV12-4, the J call TRBJ1-2; 9 bases fit TRBD1. This CDR3 contains 15 residues. V dropped 3 bases and J dropped 4; count of bases not matched to a gene: 6. The CDR3 here is CASSLGRDRVYGYTF. CDR3 sequence (DNA): TGTGCCAGCAGTTTGGGCCGGGACAGGGTCTATGGCTACACCTTC.

This clonotype was observed a few times. The CDR3 DNA is TGTGCCACCAGCAGAGATCCCCCGGGGCCGCAAAGGAAAAACATTCAGTACTTC. It translates to CATSRDPPGPQRKNIQYF. This chain uses TRBV15 with TRBJ2-4, with D tentatively TRBD1 or TRBD2 (5 bases each). Germline values: CDR1 LNHNV, CDR2 YYDKDF (reference sequence). CDR3 length: 18 amino acids. Deletions cut 0 bases from V and 4 bases from J, with 19 bases between.

The J gene is TRBJ2-1, the V gene TRBV6-6, with no clear D. Germline V CDR1 and CDR2: MNHNY, SVGAGI (reference sequence). CDR3 length: 14 residues. The germline V and J ends were trimmed by 7 bases and 0 bases, with 10 bases remaining between them. This CDR3 reads CASIVGDSYNEQFF. Here the CDR3 DNA reads TGTGCCAGCATAGTGGGCGACTCCTACAATGAGCAGTTCTTC.

J is TRBJ2-5 and V is TRBV10-3, with D possibly being TRBD2 (6 bases). Germline V gives CDR1 ENHRY, CDR2 SYGVKD. This CDR3 contains 15 residues. The ends were cut back, 1 base at V and 3 bases at J, with 12 bases in the middle. The CDR3 nucleotides read TGTGCCATCAGTGAGTACGGGACTGGAGAAGAGACCCAGTACTTC. This sequence encodes CAISEYGTGEETQYF.

Worth noting for this clonotype: Mismatch with germline at one junction end may stem from a read error. The chain employs TRBV29-1 and TRBJ1-1; D is unclear. The CDR3 runs 13 residues. Germline assignment: CDR1 SQVTM and CDR2 ANQGSEA. CDR3 loop: CSVDLHQNTGAFF. In DNA, the CDR3 is TGCAGCGTCGACCTACATCAGAACACTGGAGCTTTCTTT.

This clonotype was counted ten times or more. This sequence joins TRBV9 and TRBJ2-1; the D call may be TRBD1 or TRBD2 (5 bases each). The V and J ends lost 5 bases and 6 bases respectively, with 9 bases between them. The CDR3 runs to 12 residues. Germline V lookup: CDR1 SGDLS, CDR2 YYNGEE. CDR3 sequence (DNA): TGTGCCAGCAGTGTCGGGGCCAATGAGCAGTTCTTC. The encoded protein is CASSVGANEQFF.

Many counts were recorded for this clonotype. This chain connects TRBV12-3 or TRBV12-4 to TRBJ2-1, with 8 bases fitting TRBD2. The CDR3 is 13 amino acids. V lost 5 bases, J lost 9 bases, and 6 bases stayed unmatched. In DNA, the CDR3 is TGTGCCAGCAGTGGACTAGCTTACTCTGAGCAGTTCTTC. This gives the protein CASSGLAYSEQFF.

In regard to this clonotype: Being one base from a much bigger clone, this may be a read error. The J gene is TRBJ2-1, the V gene TRBV20-1, with TRBD2 matching over 13 bases. Per germline, CDR1 DFQATT and CDR2 SNEGSKA (reference sequence). The CDR3 is made up of 14 amino acids. This CDR3 is CSVRGLAGVGEQFF. CDR3 in DNA: TGCAGTGTTAGAGGACTAGCGGGAGTGGGCGAGCAGTTCTTC.

This clonotype was found a few times. The gene calls are TRBV28 and TRBJ2-1; 9 bases map to TRBD1. Germline CDR1 MDHEN, CDR2 SYDVKM. The CDR3 length is 19 residues. V shed 5 bases and J 3 bases; nucleotides not matched to a gene: 17. CDR3 loop: CASSLTGGPTREGYNEQFF. CDR3 sequence (DNA): TGTGCCAGCAGTCTTACAGGGGGCCCCACCCGTGAGGGCTACAATGAGCAGTTCTTC. Full variable domain (missing parts from reference TRBV28 and TRBJ2-1): DVKVTQSSRYLVKRTGEKVFLECVQDMDHENMFWYRQDPGLGLRLIYFSYDVKMKEKGDIPEGYSVSREKKERFSLILESASTNQTSMYLCASSLTGGPTREGYNEQFFGPGTRLTVL.

Details on this clonotype: One base away lies a much larger clone, so this may be a sequencing read error. The chain carries TRBV6-4 and TRBJ2-1; 7 positions agree with TRBD2. The J call may be mistaken, given a closer DNA end match to TRBJ2-7. The CDR3 consists of 15 residues. Germline V CDR1 and CDR2: MRHNA, SNTAGT. The CDR3 loop is CASSRRLASYNEQYF. CDR3 sequence (DNA): TGTGCCAGCAGCCGCCGACTAGCATCCTACAATGAGCAGTACTTC.

Comments on this clonotype: A much larger clone lies a single base off, so this may be a read error. This rearrangement joins TRBV29-1 to TRBJ1-1; perhaps TRBD1 as D (5 bases). The V gene's germline CDR1 is SQVTM and CDR2 ANQGSEA. The V end lost 2 bases, the J end lost 11 bases, and 15 bases lay between the germline ends. This CDR3 comprises 12 residues. The DNA of the CDR3 is TGCAGCGTTGAACCAGTCTTAGGGGCCGCTTTCTTT. This gives the protein CSVEPVLGAAFF. The complete variable domain, with remaining parts taken from reference TRBV29-1 and TRBJ1-1, reads SAVISQKPSRDICQRGTSLTIQCQVDSQVTMMFWYRQQPGQSLTLIATANQGSEATYESGFVIDKFPISRPNLTFSTLTVSNMSPEDSSIYLCSVEPVLGAAFFGQGTRLTVV.

This sequence joins TRBV9 and TRBJ1-2, with D hard to call. Germline CDR1 and CDR2: SGDLS and YYNGEE. The CDR3 is made up of 15 amino acids. V lost 3 bases and J 2 bases, leaving 14 bases between the germline ends. CDR3 coding DNA: TGTGCCAGCAGCGCAACCCTTACCGGGAACTATGGCTACACCTTC. Protein sequence: CASSATLTGNYGYTF.

The chain joins TRBV13 to TRBJ2-1; either TRBD1 or TRBD2 may supply D (5 bases each). Germline CDR1 and CDR2: PRHDT and FYEKMQ (reference sequence). V lost 3 bases to trimming and J lost 10 bases, with 10 bases between them. The CDR3 is 12 residues long. The CDR3 region has the DNA TGTGCCAGCAGCTTGGGGGACCTCGAGCAGTTCTTC. This sequence encodes CASSLGDLEQFF.

This clonotype showed up many times. CDR3 loop: CATRTGAVYEQYF. In DNA, the CDR3 is TGTGCCACCCGGACAGGGGCTGTCTACGAGCAGTACTTC. The gene calls are TRBV10-3 and TRBJ2-7; 9 bases map to TRBD1. V trimming: 10 bases; J trimming: 3 bases; junction bases outside the gene matches: 7. CDR1 and CDR2 (germline): ENHRY, SYGVKD. The CDR3 runs to 13 residues.

There are a few counts of this clonotype. The V gene is TRBV7-9, the J gene TRBJ2-4; the D gene is possibly TRBD2 (7 bases). The V and J ends lost 4 bases and 12 bases respectively, with 22 bases between them. CDR3 size: 15 residues. Germline V lookup: CDR1 SEHNR, CDR2 FQNEAQ (reference sequence). The CDR3 DNA sequence: TGTGCCAGCAGCTCATACATGAGGGGGGGTGGCACTCAGTACTTC. This translates into CASSSYMRGGGTQYF.

This clonotype showed up just a few times. The genes are TRBV20-1 and TRBJ2-7, with 9 bases identical to TRBD1. The CDR3 contains 14 residues. Germline assignment: CDR1 DFQATT and CDR2 SNEGSKA (reference sequence). V lost 4 bases to trimming and J lost 4 bases; unmatched junction nucleotides: 8. The CDR3 reads CSATDNRGPYEQYF. CDR3 in DNA: TGCAGTGCTACAGATAACAGGGGGCCATACGAGCAGTACTTC.

DNA for the CDR3: TGTGCCAGCAGTTTAGAGCAGTCCGGTGAGCAGTTCTTC. Amino acid sequence: CASSLEQSGEQFF. The chain couples TRBV12-3 or TRBV12-4 to TRBJ2-1; D is unresolved. Trimming removed 1 base at V and 9 bases at J, with 10 bases between. This CDR3 has 13 amino acids.

The chain couples TRBV7-2 to TRBJ1-5; TRBD1 is a possible D gene (5 bases). The CDR3 contains 15 residues. The V end was cut by 1 base, the J end by 4 bases, with 11 bases between. The germline gives CDR1 SGHTA, CDR2 FQGNSA. CDR3 region: CASSLEGLTNQPQHF. DNA of the CDR3: TGTGCCAGCAGCTTAGAGGGGTTGACGAATCAGCCCCAGCATTTT.

As regards this clonotype: Since a much larger clone is just one base distant, this may be a read error. The chain recombines TRBV20-1 with TRBJ2-1; 13 bases align to TRBD2. V was clipped by 5 bases and J by 5 bases; unmatched bases: 3. The CDR3 has 14 residues. CDR1 and CDR2 (germline): DFQATT, SNEGSKA (reference sequence). CDR3 region: CSAHGTSGDNEQFF. In nucleotides, the CDR3 is TGCAGTGCTCACGGGACTAGCGGGGACAATGAGCAGTTCTTC.